This TCR beta chain derives from a study of monozygotic twins with inflammatory bowel disease (dated by TCRdb to between 2017 and 2020). For the wider study: The complete study included 28 monozygotic twin pairs: 19 IBD-discordant Danish pairs and nine German pairs, of which four were IBD-concordant and five were IBD-discordant. Disease-associated traits were sought mainly through comparisons between IBD patients and their genetically identical healthy co-twins within discordant pairs. Each individual had, on average, about 151 000 unique TCRalpha sequences and 181 000 unique TCRbeta sequences available for analysis.

CDR1 and CDR2 are drawn from the germline V gene: LGHNA, YSLEER. The CDR3 holds 15 amino acids from the cysteine to the phenylalanine. The protein alone is recorded here. General study outcomes and caveats: Compared with healthy twins, IBD patients shared fewer clonotypes with other individuals, and the difference was most pronounced in patients with signs of disease activity. No single strong signal or clonotype linked to IBD turned up in the results, so the idea that one exists was not supported. IBD patients had lower TCRbeta repertoire diversity, measured by the inverse Simpson index, than their healthy co-twins. Concordant and discordant twins showed no difference in repertoire similarity, possibly because of limited statistical power. Because patients were on differing immunosuppressive treatments, the repertoires may have picked up extra background noise and inter-individual variability. The analysis was unable to tell different T cell subtypes apart.

Library method: 5' RACE. Preparation of each TCR library used 3,000 to 4,000 ng of total RNA. For each sample, cDNA was synthesized in eight separate reactions using SMARTScribe reverse transcriptase. During cDNA synthesis, template switching introduced unique molecular identifiers that contained a 6-nucleotide sample barcode. Amplification of TCRalpha and TCRbeta cDNA involved two nested PCRs of approximately 16 and 9 cycles, and each PCR was followed by bead purification. Before amplification, the cDNA was treated with uracil DNA-glycosylase and purified using the QIAquick PCR purification kit. The second PCR was the step at which Illumina TruSeq-compatible adapters and sample-specific barcodes were added. TapeStation and Qubit were used to check library quality and concentration, and around 4.5 ng of each library went into the pool. The pooled libraries were sequenced with 2 x 100 bp reads and custom sequencing primers on an Illumina HiSeq2500 single-index Rapid Run. In the paper's pipeline: MiGEC version 1.2.6 was used for UMI-based consensus assembly, which corrected PCR and sequencing errors. V(D)J alignment, clonotype assembly and CDR3 extraction were performed with MiXCR version 2.1.1. To normalise gene usage, clonotype sharing and MAIT/NKT TCR abundance, the top 1000, 10 000 and 20 000 clonotypes in each sample were analysed. After downsampling to 27 000 UMIs, diversity was calculated as the inverse Simpson index using the vegan R package. Statistical testing used paired Mann-Whitney U tests on the discordant twin pairs and applied Benjamini-Hochberg correction for multiple testing. The reads, reprocessed by TCRdb, yield one row per CDR3 protein sequence and no DNA. The V and J calls follow TCRdb's processing rather than the paper's. The record for this sample contains roughly 150,000 distinct CDR3 sequences. About 2.6% of the sample is in the top ten clones.

Notes on this clonotype: Its antigen is not yet known.

From each donor, a roughly 2.5 ml peripheral blood sample was drawn into PAXgene tubes and stored at -80 degrees C. Total RNA was isolated from whole blood with the PAXgene blood miRNA kit on an automated QIAcube, without T cell sorting. Peripheral blood from monozygotic twin pairs concordant or discordant for inflammatory bowel disease was subjected to deep TCRalpha and TCRbeta repertoire profiling with unique molecular barcoding. Smoking habits were recorded for all twin pairs, and individuals were classified as current, former or never smokers. The material sequenced was blood. The chain couples TRBV4-3 to TRBJ2-7; TCRdb proposes TRBD1, but this gene call is untestable without DNA. This receptor was identified in a human donor with ulcerative colitis or Crohn's disease, or a healthy co-twin of an affected twin (not recorded which). CDR3 protein: CASSLKEGTVYEQYF.